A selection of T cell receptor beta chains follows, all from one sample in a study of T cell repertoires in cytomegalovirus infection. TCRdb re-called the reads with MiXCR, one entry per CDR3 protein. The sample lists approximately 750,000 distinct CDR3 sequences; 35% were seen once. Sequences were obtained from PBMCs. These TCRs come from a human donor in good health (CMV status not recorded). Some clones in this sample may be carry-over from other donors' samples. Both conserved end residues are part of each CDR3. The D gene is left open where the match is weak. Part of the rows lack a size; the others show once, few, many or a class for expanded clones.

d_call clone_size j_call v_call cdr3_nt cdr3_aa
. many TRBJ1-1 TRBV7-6 TGTGCCAGCAGCTCGGACAGCATGAACACTGAAGCTTTCTTT CASSSDSMNTEAFF
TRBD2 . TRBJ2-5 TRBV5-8 TGTGCCAGCAGCAACCCTTCTCTAGCGGGCCAAGAGACCCAGTACTTC CASSNPSLAGQETQYF
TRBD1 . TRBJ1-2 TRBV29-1 TGCAGCGTGGAAACGGGACAGGGAAAGAACTATGGCTACACCTTC CSVETGQGKNYGYTF
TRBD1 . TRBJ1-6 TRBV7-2 TGTGCCAGCAGCCCTCCCTCCGGGACAGCCTCTTCACCCCTCCACTTT CASSPPSGTASSPLHF
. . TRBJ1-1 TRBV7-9 TGTGCCAGCAGCTTTAGAAGTCAGGGCAACACTGAAGCTTTCTTT CASSFRSQGNTEAFF
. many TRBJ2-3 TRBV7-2 TGTGCCAGCAGCTTGATAGATACGCAGTATTTT CASSLIDTQYF
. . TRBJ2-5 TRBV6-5 TGTGCCAGCGCAAGGGGCGAACCCCAAGAGACCCAGTACTTC CASARGEPQETQYF
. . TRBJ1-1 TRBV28 TGTGCCAGCACCTTTTCCGGGGGTGGAACTGAAGCTTTCTTT CASTFSGGGTEAFF
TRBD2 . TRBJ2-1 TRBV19 TGTGCCAGTAGTATCCCGCTAGCGGACATCTCCTACAATGAGCAGTTCTTC CASSIPLADISYNEQFF
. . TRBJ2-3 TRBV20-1 TGCAGTGCTAGAGGAGGACGCCGGGATACGCAGTATTTT CSARGGRRDTQYF
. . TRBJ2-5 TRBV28 TGTGCCAGCAGTCCTCCGGGATACGGTTATGAGACCCAGTACTTC CASSPPGYGYETQYF
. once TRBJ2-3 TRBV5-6 TGTGCCAGCGGCCCGGGCAGGGGCAGCACAGATACGCAGTATTTT CASGPGRGSTDTQYF
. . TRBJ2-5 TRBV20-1 TGCAGTGCTAGCCCACCGCCGGGGGTACAAGCGACCCAGTACTTC CSASPPPGVQATQYF
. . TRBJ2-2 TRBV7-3 TGTGCCAGCAGCTTAGGGGCCGGAAACGGGGAGCTGTTTTTT CASSLGAGNGELFF
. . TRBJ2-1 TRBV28 TGTGCCAGCAGTCCCCACCTTGAGATTGAGCAGTTCTTC CASSPHLEIEQFF